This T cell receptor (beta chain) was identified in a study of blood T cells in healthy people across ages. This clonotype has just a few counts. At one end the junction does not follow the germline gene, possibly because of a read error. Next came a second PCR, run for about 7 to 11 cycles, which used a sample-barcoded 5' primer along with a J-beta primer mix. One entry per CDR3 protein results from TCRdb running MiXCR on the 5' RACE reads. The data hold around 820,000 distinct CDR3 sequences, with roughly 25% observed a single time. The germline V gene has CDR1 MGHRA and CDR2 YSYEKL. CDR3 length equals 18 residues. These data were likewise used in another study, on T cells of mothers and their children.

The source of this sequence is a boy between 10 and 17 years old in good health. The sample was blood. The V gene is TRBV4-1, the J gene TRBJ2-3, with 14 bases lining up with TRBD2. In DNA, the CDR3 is TGCGCCAACAGCCAAGATCAGGGACTAGCGGGGGGCACAGATACGCAGTATTTT. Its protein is CANSQDQGLAGGTDTQYF.